This T cell receptor beta chain was sequenced for a study of metastatic and nonmetastatic thyroid tumors. As for the study in general: Malignant and benign thyroid patients had repertoires compared in peripheral blood and tumor or nodule tissue.

Ten or more counts support this clone. Its antigen is still unknown. Study findings and constraints: A significant increase in TCR beta diversity was reportedly seen in malignant thyroid tumors relative to benign nodules, in blood and tumor.

Study processing details: A classifier of distant metastasis in papillary thyroid cancer was built from CDR3 differences (across clinicopathological groups). Using MiXCR, TCRdb re-called clones from the PCR reads. In this record, the V and J calls reflect TCRdb's handling and not the investigators' own analysis. The table shows just over 20,000 clones, with roughly 12% occurring only once. Treatment of any kind had been given to no patient before thyroid surgery. The receptor's source is a female donor with papillary thyroid cancer or a benign thyroid nodule (not recorded which). Some clones in this sample may be carry-over from other donors' samples. The sample comprised blood.

The CDR3 region has the DNA TGTGCCAGCAGTTTCCTTGGGACAGGGGGCAGTGAGCAGTTCTTC. It codes for CASSFLGTGGSEQFF. The chain recombines TRBV27 with TRBJ2-1; 12 bases agree with TRBD1. Germline assignment: CDR1 MNHEY and CDR2 SMNVEV (reference sequence). The CDR3 consists of 15 residues. V was pared by 3 bases and J by 9 bases, with 6 bases of the junction left unmatched.